The present T cell receptor beta chain was sequenced within a study of cytomegalovirus exposure and HLA in healthy donors. Points from the study as a whole: Cytomegalovirus-associated status was assigned to approximately 160 TCR beta chains. In vitro confirmation showed a few CMV-associated chains to be CMV antigen specific. Later on, an analysis showed TCR association rates differing by HLA locus, with DRB1 the most and HLA-C the fewest.

This clone was recorded a few times. The antigen is unknown. Use of 60 Vbeta and 13 Jbeta primers characterized the PCR. Some clones are missing from TCRdb's copy, which holds only in-frame ones; the method was immunoSEQ multiplex PCR. The sample contains hundreds of thousands of clones, about 75% of which appear only once. CDR1 is SNHLY, CDR2 FYNNEI, per germline. With V trimmed by 6 bases and J by 5 bases, 1 base remained unmatched. The CDR3 length is 12 residues. At the time of sampling, donors were nominally healthy, though unrecorded immune exposures were likely. The rearrangement links TRBV2 to TRBJ2-1; the match to TRBD1 covers 7 bases. The clonotype was recovered from a woman in her 30s in good health and CMV-seronegative. The sequencing sample was made of PBMCs. CDR3: CASSGQDNEQFF. As DNA, the CDR3 is TGTGCCAGCAGCGGACAGGACAATGAGCAGTTCTTC. Complete variable domain (other parts from reference TRBV2 and TRBJ2-1): EPEVTQTPSHQVTQMGQEVILRCVPISNHLYFYWYRQILGQKVEFLVSFYNNEISEKSEIFDDQFSVERPDGSNFTLKIRSTKLEDSAMYFCASSGQDNEQFFGPGTRLTVL.